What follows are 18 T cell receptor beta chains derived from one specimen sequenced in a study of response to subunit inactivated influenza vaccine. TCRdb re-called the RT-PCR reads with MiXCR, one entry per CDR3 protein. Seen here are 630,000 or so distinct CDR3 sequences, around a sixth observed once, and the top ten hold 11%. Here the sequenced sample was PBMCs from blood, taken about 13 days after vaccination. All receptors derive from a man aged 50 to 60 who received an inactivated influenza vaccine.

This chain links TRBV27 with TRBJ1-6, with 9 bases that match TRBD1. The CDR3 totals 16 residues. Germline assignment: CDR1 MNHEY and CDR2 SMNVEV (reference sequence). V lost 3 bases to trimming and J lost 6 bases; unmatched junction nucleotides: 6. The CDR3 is CASSFTRQGGNSPLHF. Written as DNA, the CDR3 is TGTGCCAGCAGTTTCACCCGACAGGGGGGTAATTCACCCCTCCACTTT.

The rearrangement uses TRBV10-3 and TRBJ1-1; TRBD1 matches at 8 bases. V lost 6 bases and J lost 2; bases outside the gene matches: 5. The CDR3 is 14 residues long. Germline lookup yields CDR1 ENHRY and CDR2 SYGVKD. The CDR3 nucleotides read TGTGCCATCAGAAACGGACAGGGAAACACTGAAGCTTTCTTT. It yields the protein CAIRNGQGNTEAFF.

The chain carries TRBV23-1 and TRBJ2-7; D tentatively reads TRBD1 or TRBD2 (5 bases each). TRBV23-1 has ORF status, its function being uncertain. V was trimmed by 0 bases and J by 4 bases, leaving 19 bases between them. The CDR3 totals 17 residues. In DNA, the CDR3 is TGCGCCAGCAGTCAATCGGGACGAGGGTTTTTTCGGTACGAGCAGTACTTC. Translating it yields CASSQSGRGFFRYEQYF.

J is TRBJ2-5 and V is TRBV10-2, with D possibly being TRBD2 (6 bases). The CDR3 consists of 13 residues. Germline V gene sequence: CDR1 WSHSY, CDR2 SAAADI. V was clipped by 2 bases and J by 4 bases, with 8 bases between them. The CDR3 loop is CASSETSRETQYF. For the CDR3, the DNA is TGCGCCAGCAGTGAGACTAGCCGAGAGACCCAGTACTTC.

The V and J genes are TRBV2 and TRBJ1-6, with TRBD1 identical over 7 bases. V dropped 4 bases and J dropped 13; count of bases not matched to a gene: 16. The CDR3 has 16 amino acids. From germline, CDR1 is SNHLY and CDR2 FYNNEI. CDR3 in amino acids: CASSVVPRDSKIPLHF. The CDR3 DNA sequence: TGTGCCAGCAGTGTTGTCCCGCGGGACAGTAAGATCCCCCTCCACTTT. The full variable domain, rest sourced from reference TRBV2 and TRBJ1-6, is EPEVTQTPSHQVTQMGQEVILRCVPISNHLYFYWYRQILGQKVEFLVSFYNNEISEKSEIFDDQFSVERPDGSNFTLKIRSTKLEDSAMYFCASSVVPRDSKIPLHFGNGTRLTVT.

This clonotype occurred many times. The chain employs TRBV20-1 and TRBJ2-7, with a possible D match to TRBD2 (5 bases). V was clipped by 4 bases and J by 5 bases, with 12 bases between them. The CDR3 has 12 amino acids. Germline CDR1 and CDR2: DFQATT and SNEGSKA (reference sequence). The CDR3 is CSATGSSDEQYF. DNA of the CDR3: TGCAGTGCTACGGGGAGTTCCGACGAGCAGTACTTC.

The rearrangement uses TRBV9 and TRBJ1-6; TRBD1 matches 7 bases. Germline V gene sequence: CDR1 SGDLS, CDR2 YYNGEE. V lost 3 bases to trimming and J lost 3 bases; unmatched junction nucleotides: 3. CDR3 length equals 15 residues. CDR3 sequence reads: CASSGGGGYNSPLHF. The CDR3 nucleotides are TGTGCCAGCAGCGGAGGGGGCGGCTATAATTCACCCCTCCACTTT.

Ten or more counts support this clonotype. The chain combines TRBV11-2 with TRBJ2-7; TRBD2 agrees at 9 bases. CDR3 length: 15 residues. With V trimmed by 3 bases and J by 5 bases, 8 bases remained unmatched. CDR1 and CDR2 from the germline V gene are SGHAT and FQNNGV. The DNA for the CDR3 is TGTGCCAGCAGCTTCGGGCTAGCGGGGAGGGACGAGCAGTACTTC. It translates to CASSFGLAGRDEQYF.

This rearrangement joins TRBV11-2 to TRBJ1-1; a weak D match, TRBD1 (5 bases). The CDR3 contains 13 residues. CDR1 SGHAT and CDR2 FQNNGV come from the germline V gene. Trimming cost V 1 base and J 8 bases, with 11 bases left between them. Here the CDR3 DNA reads TGTGCCAGCAGCTTAGGTGGAGGGGTGGAAGCTTTCTTT. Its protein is CASSLGGGVEAFF.

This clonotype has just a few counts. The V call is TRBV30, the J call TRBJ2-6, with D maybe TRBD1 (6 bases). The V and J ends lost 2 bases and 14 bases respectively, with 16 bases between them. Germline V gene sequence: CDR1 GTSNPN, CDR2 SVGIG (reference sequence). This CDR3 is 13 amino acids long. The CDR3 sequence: CAWSPQTGYLLTF. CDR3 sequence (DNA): TGTGCCTGGAGTCCCCAGACAGGCTACCTCCTGACTTTC.

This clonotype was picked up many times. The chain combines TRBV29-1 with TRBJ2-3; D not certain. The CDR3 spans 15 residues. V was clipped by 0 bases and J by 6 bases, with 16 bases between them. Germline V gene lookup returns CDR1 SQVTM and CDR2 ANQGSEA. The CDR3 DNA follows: TGCAGCGTTGAAGATTACCAGGCTGCACCCGATACGCAGTATTTT. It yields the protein CSVEDYQAAPDTQYF.

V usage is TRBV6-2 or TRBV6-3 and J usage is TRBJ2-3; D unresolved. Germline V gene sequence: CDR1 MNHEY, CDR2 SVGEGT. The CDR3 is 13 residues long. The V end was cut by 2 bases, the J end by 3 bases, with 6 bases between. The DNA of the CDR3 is TGTGCCAGCAGTTACCTCGGTACAGATACGCAGTATTTT. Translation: CASSYLGTDTQYF.

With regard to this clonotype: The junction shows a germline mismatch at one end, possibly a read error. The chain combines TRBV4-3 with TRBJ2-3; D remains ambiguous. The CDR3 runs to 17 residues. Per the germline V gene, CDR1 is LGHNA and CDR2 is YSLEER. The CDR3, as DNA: TGCACCAGCAGCCAAGAGCTCGCATGGCAAAGCACAGATACGCAGTATTTT. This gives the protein CTSSQELAWQSTDTQYF.

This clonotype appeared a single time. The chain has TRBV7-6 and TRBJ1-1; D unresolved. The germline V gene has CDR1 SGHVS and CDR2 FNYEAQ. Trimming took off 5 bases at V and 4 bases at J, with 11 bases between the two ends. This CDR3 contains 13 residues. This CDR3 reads CASSAIRSTEAFF. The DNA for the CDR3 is TGTGCCAGCAGCGCCATCAGGAGCACTGAAGCTTTCTTT.

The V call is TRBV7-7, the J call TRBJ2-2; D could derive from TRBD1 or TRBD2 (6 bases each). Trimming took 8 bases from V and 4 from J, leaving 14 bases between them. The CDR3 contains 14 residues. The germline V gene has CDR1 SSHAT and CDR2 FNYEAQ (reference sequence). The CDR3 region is CASGGPGFTGELFF. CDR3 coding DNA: TGTGCCAGCGGGGGGCCAGGGTTCACCGGGGAGCTGTTTTTT. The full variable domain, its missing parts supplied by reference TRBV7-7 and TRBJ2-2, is GAGVSQSPRYKVTKRGQDVTLRCDPISSHATLYWYQQALGQGPEFLTYFNYEAQPDKSGLPSDRFSAERPEGSISTLTIQRTEQRDSAMYRCASGGPGFTGELFFGEGSRLTVL.

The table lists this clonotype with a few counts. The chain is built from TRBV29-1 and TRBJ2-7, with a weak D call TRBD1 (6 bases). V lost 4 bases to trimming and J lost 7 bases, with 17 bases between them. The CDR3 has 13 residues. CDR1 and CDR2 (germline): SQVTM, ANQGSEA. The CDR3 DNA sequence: TGCAGCGTTGCATTGGAACGCCAGGGGGAGCAGTACTTC. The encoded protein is CSVALERQGEQYF.

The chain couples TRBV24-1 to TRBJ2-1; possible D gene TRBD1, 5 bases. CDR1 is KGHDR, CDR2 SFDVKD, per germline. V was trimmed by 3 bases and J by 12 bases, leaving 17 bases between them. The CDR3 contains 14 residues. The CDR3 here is CATSDQGRRTPQFF. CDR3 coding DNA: TGTGCCACCAGTGATCAGGGAAGACGGACACCGCAGTTCTTC.

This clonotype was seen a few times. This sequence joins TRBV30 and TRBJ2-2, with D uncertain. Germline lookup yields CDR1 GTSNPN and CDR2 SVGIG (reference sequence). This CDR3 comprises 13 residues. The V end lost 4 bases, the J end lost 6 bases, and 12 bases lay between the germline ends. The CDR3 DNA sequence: TGTGCCTGGAAGGGATTCACGGCCGGGGAGCTGTTTTTT. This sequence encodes CAWKGFTAGELFF.